A few counts support the clone carrying this T cell receptor beta chain. Its antigen remains unidentified. This specimen belongs to a study of radiotherapy plus CTLA-4 blockade in lung cancer. As for the study in general: Disease control was seen in approximately 29% of patients, objective responses in approximately 20%. Study-level results: Some TCR clones had been derived from tumors. These clones expanded in peripheral blood after radiotherapy plus ipilimumab.

Patients with chemo-refractory metastatic non-small-cell lung cancer received focal radiation plus CTLA-4 blockade with ipilimumab. The CDR3 spans 13 residues. V shed 5 bases, J shed 8 bases, and the junction held 3 bases outside the gene matches. Germline-derived CDR1 and CDR2 are SEHNR and FQNEAQ (reference sequence). Profiling relied on immunoSEQ multiplex PCR, and the TCRdb table lists in-frame clones only, not all of them. The sample yields 60,000 to 65,000 clones, approximately 80% seen once. Material: peripheral blood, obtained from a patient treated with radiotherapy plus ipilimumab. The TCR originated in a human donor with non-small cell lung cancer who had a complete response to radiotherapy plus ipilimumab. The chain recombines TRBV7-9 with TRBJ1-6; 7 bases are a match to TRBD1. The CDR3 reads CASSRDRDSPLHF. CDR3 DNA: TGTGCCAGCAGCCGGGACAGAGATTCACCCCTCCACTTT. Combining the CDR3 with reference TRBV7-9 and TRBJ1-6 gives the whole variable domain DTGVSQNPRHKITKRGQNVTFRCDPISEHNRLYWYRQTLGQGPEFLTYFQNEAQLEKSRLLSDRFSAERPKGSFSTLEIQRTEQGDSAMYLCASSRDRDSPLHFGNGTRLTVT.